This is a list of T cell receptor beta chains from one sample in a study of response to subunit inactivated influenza vaccine. MiXCR, run by TCRdb on the RT-PCR reads, gives a single entry per CDR3 protein. The sample records about 540,000 distinct CDR3 sequences, roughly 25% being singletons. The same sample was also studied in work on T cells expressing NK-cell markers.

The source material was CD4+ T cells sorted from PBMCs, sampled less than 13 days after vaccination. The receptors stem from a man aged 45 to 65 who received an inactivated influenza vaccine. The CDR3 runs from the conserved cysteine through the conserved F or W. D genes are given only for firm matches. Size is omitted from some rows. Given values are once, few, many or a class for expanded clones.

V gene	clone size	D gene	J gene	CDR3 DNA	CDR3 protein
TRBV20-1	few	NA	TRBJ2-1	TGCAGTGCTGTGGACACCTTATCCTACAATGAGCAGTTCTTC	CSAVDTLSYNEQFF
TRBV4-2	NA	NA	TRBJ2-7	TGTGCCAGCAGCCAAAATCTGGCCTACGAGCAGTACTTC	CASSQNLAYEQYF
TRBV10-3	few	TRBD1	TRBJ2-3	TGTGCCATCAGGGACAGGGTGACAGATACGCAGTATTTT	CAIRDRVTDTQYF
TRBV10-3	NA	NA	TRBJ2-5	TGTGCCATCAGAAACCGGGAAGAAGAGACCCAGTACTTC	CAIRNREEETQYF
TRBV7-2	NA	TRBD2	TRBJ2-3	TGTGCCAGCGGGTTAGCGGGAACTAGCACAGATACGCAGTATTTT	CASGLAGTSTDTQYF
TRBV10-3	NA	TRBD1	TRBJ1-6	TGTGCCATCAGGAAAAAGACCGGGACAGATAATTCACCCCTCCACTTT	CAIRKKTGTDNSPLHF
TRBV10-3	NA	NA	TRBJ2-2	TGTGCCATCAGCCGACCTGGGGGCGGGGAGCTGTTTTTT	CAISRPGGGELFF
TRBV5-5	NA	NA	TRBJ1-6	TGTGCCAGCAGCTGGTGGGGTATAAGGGATTCACCCCTCCACTTT	CASSWWGIRDSPLHF
TRBV5-1	NA	TRBD1	TRBJ2-1	TGCGCCAGCAGCCCGGAACAGGGGTACAATGAGCAGTTCTTC	CASSPEQGYNEQFF
TRBV5-6	many	NA	TRBJ2-5	TGTGCCAGCAGCCGAACCAGGGATGCCGGGGAGACCCAGTACTTC	CASSRTRDAGETQYF
TRBV29-1	once	NA	TRBJ2-7	TGCAGCGCCACAGGGAGCTACGAGCAGTACTTC	CSATGSYEQYF
TRBV6-6	NA	NA	TRBJ1-1	TGTGCCAGCAGTTACTCTGTGAACACTGAAGCTTTCTTT	CASSYSVNTEAFF
TRBV5-5	few	NA	TRBJ2-3	TGTGCCAGCAGCTTGGGCGTGGTTTCAAGGAACGGGGCGCAGTATTTT	CASSLGVVSRNGAQYF
TRBV5-1	few	NA	TRBJ2-5	TGCGCCAGCAGTATCCCATTCCAAGAGACCCAGTACTTC	CASSIPFQETQYF
TRBV20-1	few	NA	TRBJ1-2	TGCAGTGCCTCCCTAGGAGGTGGCTACACCTTC	CSASLGGGYTF
TRBV20-1	few	NA	TRBJ1-2	TGCAGTGCTAGCCGGGTTGGGGGCGGCTACACCTTC	CSASRVGGGYTF
TRBV28	few	TRBD1	TRBJ2-7	TGTGCCAGCAGCTACCCCCAGGGGGTGACCTACGAGCAGTACTTC	CASSYPQGVTYEQYF